This TCR beta chain was sequenced for a study of T-cell memory formation after mild COVID-19. TCRdb redid the calling of the 5' RACE reads with MiXCR, one entry per CDR3 protein. This sample has more than 250,000 distinct CDR3 sequences, with roughly 15% found just once. Germline-derived CDR1 and CDR2 are LNHDA and SQIVND (reference sequence). Trimming took off 6 bases at V and 5 bases at J, with 8 bases between the two ends. CDR3 length: 11 residues. This clonotype was seen a handful of times. This sequence joins TRBV19 and TRBJ2-7; D unclear. This TCR was recovered from a man aged 18-30 years who had mild COVID-19 (a few samples of this study predate the infection). Cell type and time point are not known. Sequencing was done on a sample of PBMCs or a T cell subset sorted from them (not recorded which). The CDR3 loop reads CASSQVDEQYV. Here the CDR3 DNA reads TGTGCCAGTAGCCAGGTAGACGAGCAGTACGTC.